This TCR beta chain was sequenced for a study of cytomegalovirus exposure and HLA in healthy donors. This CDR3 has 16 amino acids. The germline V gene encodes CDR1 LNHDA and CDR2 SQIVND (reference sequence). Trimming took 5 bases from V and 1 from J; bases not matched to a gene: 4. This PCR relied on a set of 60 Vbeta primers and 13 Jbeta primers. Only in-frame clones appear in the TCRdb table, and some are missing; sequencing was by immunoSEQ multiplex PCR. The sample includes 150,000 or so clones, approximately 80% of them seen just once. This clone was seen once. The specimen was PBMCs. The genes are TRBV19 and TRBJ2-5, with TRBD2 matching 13 bases. The sequence was obtained from a young woman in good health and CMV-seronegative. DNA of the CDR3: TGTGCCAGTAGTCTCTGGACTAGCGGGAGCCAAGAGACCCAGTACTTC. Protein product: CASSLWTSGSQETQYF.